The entry below gives a single T cell receptor beta chain sequence along with its context. Its antigen is still unknown. The data stem from a study of CD8 T cells in Susac syndrome. General observations from the study: That the number of individuals in its TCR sequencing and HLA analysis was relatively small was acknowledged by the study.

RNA, at roughly 0.45 to 1 ug, was reverse transcribed with random hexamers. TCRdb fed the immunoSEQ multiplex PCR reads into MiXCR, producing one record per CDR3 protein. The sample lists about 290,000 distinct CDR3 sequences; almost 85% were seen once. Germline CDR1 reads LNHNV; CDR2 reads YYDKDF (reference sequence). Deletions cut 4 bases from V and 0 bases from J, with 10 bases between. The CDR3 runs to 15 residues. The sequenced sample was CD8+ T cells from PBMCs. This TCR came from a human donor with multiple sclerosis. The rearrangement joins TRBV15 to TRBJ1-3; D gene unclear. The DNA of the CDR3 is TGTGCCACCAGCACGGGGAAGTTCTCTGGAAACACCATATATTTT. Amino acid sequence: CATSTGKFSGNTIYF.